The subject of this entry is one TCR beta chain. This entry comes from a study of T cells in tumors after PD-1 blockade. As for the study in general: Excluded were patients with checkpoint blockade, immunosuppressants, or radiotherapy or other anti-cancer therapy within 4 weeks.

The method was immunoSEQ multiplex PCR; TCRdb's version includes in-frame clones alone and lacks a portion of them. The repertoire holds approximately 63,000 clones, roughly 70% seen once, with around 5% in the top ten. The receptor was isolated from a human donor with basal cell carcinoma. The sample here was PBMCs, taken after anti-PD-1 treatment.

This CDR3 reads CASSGQGAEAFF. CDR3 nucleotide sequence: TGTGCCAGCAGCGGACAGGGGGCTGAAGCTTTCTTT. V and J are TRBV6-6 and TRBJ1-1; 10 positions match TRBD1. This CDR3 has 12 residues. V shed 6 bases, J shed 6 bases, and the junction held 1 base outside the gene matches. Germline values: CDR1 MNHNY, CDR2 SVGAGI (reference sequence).